The 29 T cell receptor beta chains presented below share a single source sample, sequenced in a study of immune evolution from preneoplasia to lung adenocarcinoma. Libraries were prepared by immunoSEQ multiplex PCR; TCRdb keeps only in-frame clonotypes and omits some of them. This table has 9,000 to 10,000 clones, approximately 90% appearing once. Sequenced: FFPE invasive lung adenocarcinoma tissue. These receptors were taken from a person in their 70s with invasive lung adenocarcinoma. Some clones in this sample may be carry-over from other donors' samples.

The J gene is TRBJ2-6, the V gene TRBV4-2; D uncertain. The germline V gene has CDR1 LGHNA and CDR2 YNFKEQ. V was cut by 4 bases and J by 2 bases, with 9 bases left in between. CDR3 length equals 15 residues. The CDR3 region has the DNA TGTGCCAGCAGCCCAGGTAGGGCTGGGGCCAACGTCCTGACTTTC. This gives the protein CASSPGRAGANVLTF.

Only a few counts were recorded for this clone. The CDR3 region is CASSEQGNGYTF. DNA of the CDR3: TGTGCCAGCAGCGAGCAGGGGAATGGCTACACCTTC. This chain joins TRBV6-1 and TRBJ1-2, with D possibly being TRBD1 (6 bases). The CDR3 loop spans 12 amino acids. Germline V CDR1 and CDR2: MNHNS, SASEGT. V lost 6 bases and J 6 bases, leaving 11 bases between the germline ends.

This chain uses TRBV30 with TRBJ1-1; D ambiguous. This CDR3 has 12 residues. V gave up 4 bases and J gave up 1 base, with 7 bases separating them. Germline CDR1 is GTSNPN and CDR2 is SVGIG (reference sequence). CDR3 nucleotide sequence: TGTGCCTGGAATCCGGGGAACACTGAAGCTTTCTTT. It codes for CAWNPGNTEAFF.

The V and J genes are TRBV5-6 and TRBJ1-2; perhaps TRBD1 as D (6 bases). Germline loops: CDR1 SGHDT, CDR2 YYEEEE. The V and J ends lost 0 bases and 4 bases respectively, with 10 bases between them. This CDR3 comprises 14 residues. Here the CDR3 reads CASSLGDTTYGYTF. CDR3 in DNA: TGTGCCAGCAGCTTGGGGGACACAACCTATGGCTACACCTTC.

The chain links TRBV7-8 to TRBJ2-2, with 7 bases lining up with TRBD2. CDR1 is SGHVS, CDR2 FQNEAQ, per germline. CDR3 length: 15 amino acids. J lost 1 base, V lost 5 bases, and 4 bases had no gene match. The CDR3 loop reads CASSQRDQNTGELFF. CDR3 nucleotide sequence: TGTGCCAGCAGCCAGCGGGACCAGAACACCGGGGAGCTGTTTTTT. Filled out from reference TRBV7-8 and TRBJ2-2, the complete variable domain reads GAGVSQSPRYKVAKRGQDVALRCDPISGHVSLFWYQQALGQGPEFLTYFQNEAQLDKSGLPSDRFFAERPEGSVSTLKIQRTQQEDSAVYLCASSQRDQNTGELFFGEGSRLTVL.

The chain joins TRBV9 to TRBJ1-5; D remains ambiguous. The CDR3 length is 13 residues. Deletions cut 2 bases from V and 5 bases from J, with 8 bases between. In germline, CDR1 is SGDLS, CDR2 YYNGEE. CDR3 region: CASSVDSYQPQHF. DNA of the CDR3: TGTGCCAGCAGCGTCGACTCCTATCAGCCCCAGCATTTT.

The chain couples TRBV11-2 to TRBJ2-7; the D gene is possibly TRBD1 (5 bases). There are 14 residues in the CDR3. The germline gives CDR1 SGHAT, CDR2 FQNNGV. The ends were cut back, 1 base at V and 1 base at J, with 8 bases in the middle. CDR3 DNA sequence: TGTGCCAGCAGCTTAGTTCAGGGTTCCTACGAGCAGTACTTC. It codes for CASSLVQGSYEQYF.

This chain joins TRBV9 and TRBJ2-5, with TRBD1 matching over 9 bases. The length of the CDR3 is 15 residues. Unmatched junction bases numbered 8, after V lost 4 bases and J lost 4 bases. Per germline, CDR1 SGDLS and CDR2 YYNGEE. CDR3 nucleotides: TGTGCCAGCAGCCCAACCGGGACAGGGAGAGAGACCCAGTACTTC. It yields the protein CASSPTGTGRETQYF.

This clone was seen once. The CDR3 coding sequence is TGTGCCAGCAGCCCTCGGACAAACACTGAAGCTTTCTTT. This codes for CASSPRTNTEAFF. V gene TRBV4-2 combines with J gene TRBJ1-1; D might be TRBD1 (5 bases). The CDR3 sequence is 13 residues long. Germline V gene sequence: CDR1 LGHNA, CDR2 YNFKEQ. V was cut by 4 bases and J by 2 bases, with 8 bases left in between.

V usage is TRBV30 and J usage is TRBJ1-3, with unresolved D. V was shortened by 4 bases and J by 6 bases, with 13 bases between the two germline ends. Germline-derived CDR1 and CDR2 are GTSNPN and SVGIG (reference sequence). The CDR3 spans 13 residues. The CDR3 DNA reads as TGTGCCTGGAAACGGGGTATCGAAAACACCATATATTTT. This encodes CAWKRGIENTIYF.

The V call is TRBV7-9, the J call TRBJ1-3; D is unclear. Per the germline V gene, CDR1 is SEHNR and CDR2 is FQNEAQ (reference sequence). Trimming removed 2 bases at V and 7 bases at J, with 6 bases between. The CDR3 length is 12 residues. This CDR3 is CASSLSPNTIYF. In nucleotides, the CDR3 is TGTGCCAGCAGCTTATCTCCGAACACCATATATTTT.

This sequence joins TRBV28 and TRBJ2-1; D tentatively fits TRBD1 or TRBD2 (5 bases each). The ends were cut back, 8 bases at V and 8 bases at J, with 16 bases in the middle. The CDR3 runs 13 residues. The V gene's germline CDR1 is MDHEN and CDR2 SYDVKM. The CDR3 nucleotides read TGTGCCAGCGCCCGGGGAAGGGACGATGAGCAGTTCTTC. This translates into CASARGRDDEQFF.

The rearrangement uses TRBV7-6 and TRBJ2-7; 10 positions agree with TRBD1. The V segment lost 5 bases and the J segment 2 bases; nucleotides outside the gene matches: 6. This CDR3 region has 15 residues. CDR1 and CDR2 (germline): SGHVS, FNYEAQ. This CDR3 reads CASSAGTGDTYEQYF. CDR3 in DNA: TGTGCCAGCAGCGCCGGGACAGGGGATACCTACGAGCAGTACTTC.

V usage is TRBV11-3 and J usage is TRBJ1-5; 7 bases fit TRBD1. This CDR3 contains 15 residues. Germline V gene data show CDR1 as SGHNT and CDR2 as YENEEA. V shed 5 bases and J 9 bases; nucleotides not matched to a gene: 13. The CDR3 reads CASSATGPAIVPQHF. CDR3 nucleotides: TGTGCCAGCAGCGCGACAGGGCCCGCGATCGTGCCCCAGCATTTT.

The chain links TRBV11-2 to TRBJ1-1; D is uncertain. CDR1 is SGHAT, CDR2 FQNNGV, per germline. CDR3 length equals 12 residues. Trimming took 1 base from V and 7 from J, leaving 7 bases between them. The CDR3 sequence is CASSLGTNEAFF. The CDR3 bases are TGTGCCAGCAGCTTAGGAACCAATGAAGCTTTCTTT.

In this sample, this clone turned up a few times. J is TRBJ1-5 and V is TRBV2; D unresolved. Deletions cut 6 bases from V and 6 bases from J, with 12 bases between. The CDR3 sequence is 13 residues long. The germline CDR1 and CDR2 sequences are SNHLY and FYNNEI. CDR3 in amino acids: CASSPGPLQPQHF. DNA for the CDR3: TGTGCCAGCAGCCCCGGGCCCCTTCAGCCCCAGCATTTT. Full variable domain (remainder filled in from reference TRBV2 and TRBJ1-5): EPEVTQTPSHQVTQMGQEVILRCVPISNHLYFYWYRQILGQKVEFLVSFYNNEISEKSEIFDDQFSVERPDGSNFTLKIRSTKLEDSAMYFCASSPGPLQPQHFGDGTRLSIL.

The rearrangement uses TRBV5-5 and TRBJ2-5; D gene unclear. The CDR3 is made up of 15 amino acids. Germline CDR1 reads SGHKS; CDR2 reads YYEKEE (reference sequence). V shed 0 bases and J shed 1 base, with 10 bases lying between them. CDR3 nucleotide sequence: TGTGCCAGCAGCTTGGATTGGGCGGTCCAAGAGACCCAGTACTTC. Protein: CASSLDWAVQETQYF.

The V call is TRBV4-3, the J call TRBJ2-2; D unclear. The CDR3 is made up of 14 amino acids. The V gene lost 2 bases and the J gene lost 2 bases, with 6 bases spanning the gap. CDR1 and CDR2 from the germline V gene are LGHNA and YSLEER. Here the CDR3 reads CASSQPANTGELFF. In nucleotides, the CDR3 is TGCGCCAGCAGCCAACCGGCAAACACCGGGGAGCTGTTTTTT.

This clone showed up just a few times. The J gene is TRBJ2-3, the V gene TRBV10-2; tentatively, D is TRBD1 or TRBD2 (6 bases each). V lost 5 bases and J lost 5, with 20 bases in between. The germline gives CDR1 WSHSY, CDR2 SAAADI. This CDR3 has 16 amino acids. Here the CDR3 DNA reads TGCGCCAGCAGTTCTCCCGAGGGGGGCAAGAGAGATACGCAGTATTTT. This translates into CASSSPEGGKRDTQYF.

The gene calls are TRBV30 and TRBJ2-5, with 11 bases that match TRBD2. Germline trimming cut 1 base from V and 5 bases from J; bases unmatched to any gene: 15. The CDR3 sequence is 18 residues long. The germline V gene has CDR1 GTSNPN and CDR2 SVGIG (reference sequence). CDR3 bases: TGTGCCTGGAGTGGGGGTAGCGGGGGGGCCAGCGTCGGCGAGACCCAGTACTTC. Amino acids: CAWSGGSGGASVGETQYF.

V and J are TRBV29-1 and TRBJ1-2; 7 bases agree with TRBD1. The CDR3 totals 13 residues. CDR1 SQVTM and CDR2 ANQGSEA come from the germline V gene. V lost 6 bases, J lost 3 bases, and 7 bases stayed unmatched. CDR3 nucleotides: TGCAGCGTCGCGGCCCAGGGGGACTATGGCTACACCTTC. Translation: CSVAAQGDYGYTF.

V gene TRBV11-2 combines with J gene TRBJ1-2; D not resolved. V was cut by 5 bases and J by 0 bases, with 7 bases left in between. The length of the CDR3 is 13 residues. Germline CDR1 SGHAT, CDR2 FQNNGV. The CDR3 loop reads CASSPAANYGYTF. As DNA, the CDR3 is TGTGCCAGCAGCCCCGCCGCTAACTATGGCTACACCTTC. The full variable domain, with the rest looked up from reference TRBV11-2 and TRBJ1-2, is EAGVAQSPRYKIIEKRQSVAFWCNPISGHATLYWYQQILGQGPKLLIQFQNNGVVDDSQLPKDRFSAERLKGVDSTLKIQPAKLEDSAVYLCASSPAANYGYTFGSGTRLTVV.

The J gene is TRBJ1-5, the V gene TRBV25-1; D is ambiguous. The length of the CDR3 is 14 residues. Germline V gene lookup returns CDR1 MGHDK and CDR2 SYGVNS. With 4 bases removed from V and 3 bases from J, the gap between germline ends came to 10 bases. The CDR3 nucleotides are TGTGCCAGCAGTGCTTTCCTGACCAATCAGCCCCAGCATTTT. It codes for CASSAFLTNQPQHF.

V and J are TRBV19 and TRBJ1-5; no clear D. This CDR3 spans 15 amino acids. V dropped 3 bases and J dropped 7 bases, with 16 bases sitting between them. CDR1 is LNHDA and CDR2 is SQIVND in the germline V gene (reference sequence). The CDR3 sequence is CASSMQALNRQPQHF. The CDR3 nucleotides read TGTGCCAGTAGTATGCAGGCCCTAAATAGACAGCCCCAGCATTTT.

V and J are TRBV5-1 and TRBJ2-5, with D unresolved. The CDR3 sequence is 11 residues long. Germline V gives CDR1 SGHRS, CDR2 YFSETQ. The V end was cut by 3 bases, the J end by 3 bases, with 3 bases between. The CDR3 loop reads CASSSKETQYF. CDR3 in DNA: TGCGCCAGCAGCTCTAAAGAGACCCAGTACTTC.

This CDR3 reads CAWSLGGQPYEQYF. In DNA, the CDR3 is TGTGCCTGGAGCCTTGGGGGACAGCCCTACGAGCAGTACTTC. This chain connects TRBV30 to TRBJ2-7; 7 bases agree with TRBD1. V shed 3 bases and J 2 bases; nucleotides not matched to a gene: 7. The CDR3 has 14 residues. Germline lookup yields CDR1 GTSNPN and CDR2 SVGIG (reference sequence).

The chain has TRBV6-5 and TRBJ2-5; TRBD2 aligns across 7 bases. The CDR3 runs to 15 residues. CDR1 MNHEY and CDR2 SVGAGI come from the germline V gene. Unmatched junction bases numbered 6, after V lost 2 bases and J lost 3 bases. The CDR3 reads CASSYRGAGKETQYF. CDR3 sequence (DNA): TGTGCCAGCAGTTACAGGGGAGCGGGAAAAGAGACCCAGTACTTC.

The rearrangement uses TRBV7-8 and TRBJ1-1; no reliable D call. In germline, CDR1 is SGHVS, CDR2 FQNEAQ. CDR3 length: 12 residues. Trimming took off 2 bases at V and 1 base at J, with 2 bases between the two ends. CDR3 loop: CASSLSNTEAFF. The CDR3 DNA reads TGTGCCAGCAGCTTATCGAACACTGAAGCTTTCTTT.

This chain joins TRBV10-3 and TRBJ1-2, with 7 bases lining up with TRBD1. The V gene's germline CDR1 is ENHRY and CDR2 SYGVKD. V shed 0 bases, J shed 8 bases, and the junction held 0 bases outside the gene matches. This CDR3 is 12 amino acids long. The CDR3 is CAISESTGGYTF. The DNA of the CDR3 is TGTGCCATCAGTGAGTCGACAGGGGGCTACACCTTC.